This TCR beta chain is from a study of T cell responses to AZD1222 COVID-19 vaccine. The CDR3 has 13 amino acids. V was clipped by 8 bases and J by 7 bases; unmatched bases: 3. Study-wide results and caveats: Distributed over spike, vaccine-associated CD4 TCRs predominated at 160-218 and 743-854. Regions left unmutated in variants are reportedly the target of nearly half of spike-specific TCRs. Baseline seropositivity occurred in only a handful of AZD1222 recipients.

Note on this clone: What it binds is unknown.

Assay: immunoSEQ multiplex PCR; the TCRdb copy retains only in-frame clones and omits some. Among some 94,000 clones listed, roughly 89% were seen once. The rearrangement uses TRBV12-3 or TRBV12-4 and TRBJ1-6; 9 bases map to TRBD1. This TCR derives from an adult who received the AZD1222 COVID-19 vaccine. The sample consisted of peripheral blood, taken 28 days after the second AZD1222 dose. CDR3 coding DNA: TGTGCCAGCCTTGACAGGGGGAATTCACCCCTCCACTTT. Translation: CASLDRGNSPLHF.